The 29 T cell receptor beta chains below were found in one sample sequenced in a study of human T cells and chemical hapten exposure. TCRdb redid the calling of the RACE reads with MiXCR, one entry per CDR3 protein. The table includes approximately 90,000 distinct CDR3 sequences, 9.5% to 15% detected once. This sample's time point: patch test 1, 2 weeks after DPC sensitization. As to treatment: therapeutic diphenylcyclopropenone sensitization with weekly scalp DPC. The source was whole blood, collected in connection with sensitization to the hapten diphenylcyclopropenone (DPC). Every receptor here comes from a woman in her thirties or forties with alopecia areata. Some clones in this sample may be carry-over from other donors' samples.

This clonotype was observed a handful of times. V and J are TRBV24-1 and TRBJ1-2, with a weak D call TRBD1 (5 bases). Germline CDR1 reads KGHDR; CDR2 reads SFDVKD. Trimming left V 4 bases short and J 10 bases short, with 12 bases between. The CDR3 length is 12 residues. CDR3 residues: CATSDGTAYYTF. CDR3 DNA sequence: TGTGCCACCAGTGACGGGACGGCCTACTACACCTTC.

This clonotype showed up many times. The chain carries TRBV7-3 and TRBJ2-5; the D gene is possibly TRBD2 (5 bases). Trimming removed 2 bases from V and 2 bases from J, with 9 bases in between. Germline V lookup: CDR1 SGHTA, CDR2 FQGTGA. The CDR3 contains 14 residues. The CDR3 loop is CASSLRAVQETQYF. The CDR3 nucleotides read TGTGCCAGCAGCTTACGAGCGGTACAAGAGACCCAGTACTTC.

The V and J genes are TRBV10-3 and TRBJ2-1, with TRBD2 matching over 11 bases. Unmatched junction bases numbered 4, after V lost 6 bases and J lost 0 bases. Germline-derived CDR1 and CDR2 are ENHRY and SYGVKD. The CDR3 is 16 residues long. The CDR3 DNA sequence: TGTGCCATCAGGGGGACTAGCGGAAGCTCCTACAATGAGCAGTTCTTC. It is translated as CAIRGTSGSSYNEQFF.

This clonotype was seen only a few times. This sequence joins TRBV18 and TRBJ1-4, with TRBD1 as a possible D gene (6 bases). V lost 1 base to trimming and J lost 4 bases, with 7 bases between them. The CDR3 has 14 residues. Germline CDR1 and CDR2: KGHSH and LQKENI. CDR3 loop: CASSPQGDNEKLFF. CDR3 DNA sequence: TGTGCCAGCTCACCACAGGGGGATAATGAAAAACTGTTTTTT.

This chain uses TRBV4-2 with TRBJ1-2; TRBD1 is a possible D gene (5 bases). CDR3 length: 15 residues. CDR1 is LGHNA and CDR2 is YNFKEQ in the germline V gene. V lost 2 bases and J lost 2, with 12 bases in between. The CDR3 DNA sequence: TGTGCCAGCAGCCAATCGGCAGGGCCCAACTATGGCTACACCTTC. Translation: CASSQSAGPNYGYTF.

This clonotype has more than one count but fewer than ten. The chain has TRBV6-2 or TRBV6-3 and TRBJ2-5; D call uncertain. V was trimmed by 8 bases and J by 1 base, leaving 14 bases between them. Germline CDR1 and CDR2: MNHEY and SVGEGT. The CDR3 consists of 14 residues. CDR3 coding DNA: TGTGCCAGCGTCCTCCACCGGAGCCAAGAGACCCAGTACTTC. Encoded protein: CASVLHRSQETQYF.

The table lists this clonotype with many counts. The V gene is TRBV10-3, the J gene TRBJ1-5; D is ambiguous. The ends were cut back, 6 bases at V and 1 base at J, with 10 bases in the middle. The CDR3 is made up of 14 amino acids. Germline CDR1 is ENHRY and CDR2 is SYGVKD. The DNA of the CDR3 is TGTGCCATCAGCTTTGATGGGAGCAATCAGCCCCAGCATTTT. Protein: CAISFDGSNQPQHF.

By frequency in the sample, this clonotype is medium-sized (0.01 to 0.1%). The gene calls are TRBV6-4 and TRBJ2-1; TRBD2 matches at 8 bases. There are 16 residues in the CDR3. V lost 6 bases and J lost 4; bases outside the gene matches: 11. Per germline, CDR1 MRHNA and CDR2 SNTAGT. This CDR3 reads CASSAAGGAGYNEQFF. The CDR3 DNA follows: TGTGCCAGCAGCGCCGCGGGGGGAGCGGGATACAATGAGCAGTTCTTC.

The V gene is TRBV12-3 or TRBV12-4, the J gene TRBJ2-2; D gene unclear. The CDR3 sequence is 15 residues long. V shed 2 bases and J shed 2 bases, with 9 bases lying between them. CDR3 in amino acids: CASSLRHLNTGELFF. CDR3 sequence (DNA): TGTGCCAGCAGTTTACGGCATCTTAACACCGGGGAGCTGTTTTTT.

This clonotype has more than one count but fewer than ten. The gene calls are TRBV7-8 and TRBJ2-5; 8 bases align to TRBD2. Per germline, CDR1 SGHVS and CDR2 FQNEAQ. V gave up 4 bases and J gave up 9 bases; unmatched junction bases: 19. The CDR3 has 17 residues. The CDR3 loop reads CASSSVPATSGGVAQYF. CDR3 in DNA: TGTGCCAGCAGCTCCGTACCAGCTACTAGCGGAGGAGTGGCCCAGTACTTC.

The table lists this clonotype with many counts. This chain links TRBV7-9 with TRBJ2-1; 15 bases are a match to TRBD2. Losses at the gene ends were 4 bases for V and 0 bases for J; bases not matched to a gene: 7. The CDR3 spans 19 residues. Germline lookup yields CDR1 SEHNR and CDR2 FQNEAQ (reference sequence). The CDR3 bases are TGTGCCAGCAGCTCCGCGGGACTAGCGGGAGGAAACTCCTACAATGAGCAGTTCTTC. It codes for CASSSAGLAGGNSYNEQFF.

CDR3 coding DNA: TGCGCCAGCAGCCAAGGAGACAGGGGGTATCGAGAGACCCAGTACTTC. Translation: CASSQGDRGYRETQYF. This chain joins TRBV4-3 and TRBJ2-5, with 9 bases identical to TRBD1. The V gene end was trimmed by 1 base and the J gene end by 4 bases; junction bases not matched to a gene: 7. The CDR3 covers 16 residues. Germline CDR1 LGHNA, CDR2 YSLEER.

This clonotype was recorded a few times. The CDR3 DNA sequence: TGCGCCAGCAGCTTGGGTACGAACAATGAGCAGTTCTTC. Translation gives CASSLGTNNEQFF. The J gene is TRBJ2-1, the V gene TRBV5-1; D remains unclear. The V and J ends lost 0 bases and 5 bases respectively, with 6 bases between them. The germline CDR1 and CDR2 sequences are SGHRS and YFSETQ. The CDR3 contains 13 residues.

CDR3 residues: CASRDRGPGELFF. The CDR3 region has the DNA TGTGCCAGCAGGGACAGGGGGCCCGGGGAGCTGTTTTTT. The chain recombines TRBV12-3 or TRBV12-4 with TRBJ2-2, with 11 positions matching TRBD1. The CDR3 covers 13 residues. Trimming cost V 6 bases and J 6 bases; bases outside gene matches: 0.

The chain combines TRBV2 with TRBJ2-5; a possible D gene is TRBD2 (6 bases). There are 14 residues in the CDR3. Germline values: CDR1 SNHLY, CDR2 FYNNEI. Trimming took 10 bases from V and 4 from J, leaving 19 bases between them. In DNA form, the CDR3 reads TGTGCCATCTCCTCGACCCCCGGGGGAGAGACCCAGTACTTC. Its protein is CAISSTPGGETQYF.

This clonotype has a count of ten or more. In nucleotides, the CDR3 is TGTGCCAGCAGCTATGACTCACCCCTCCACTTT. It translates to CASSYDSPLHF. V is TRBV28 and J is TRBJ1-6; D call uncertain. The CDR3 consists of 11 residues. Germline V gene sequence: CDR1 MDHEN, CDR2 SYDVKM. V was trimmed by 6 bases and J by 10 bases, leaving 7 bases between them.

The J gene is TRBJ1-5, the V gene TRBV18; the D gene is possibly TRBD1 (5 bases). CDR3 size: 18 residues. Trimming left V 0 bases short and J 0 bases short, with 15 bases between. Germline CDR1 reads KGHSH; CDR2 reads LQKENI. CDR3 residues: CASSPPLGGNDSNQPQHF. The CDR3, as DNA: TGTGCCAGCTCACCACCGCTCGGGGGGAATGATAGCAATCAGCCCCAGCATTTT. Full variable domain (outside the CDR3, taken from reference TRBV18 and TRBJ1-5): NAGVMQNPRHLVRRRGQEARLRCSPMKGHSHVYWYRQLPEEGLKFMVYLQKENIIDESGMPKERFSAEFPKEGPSILRIQQVVRGDSAAYFCASSPPLGGNDSNQPQHFGDGTRLSIL.

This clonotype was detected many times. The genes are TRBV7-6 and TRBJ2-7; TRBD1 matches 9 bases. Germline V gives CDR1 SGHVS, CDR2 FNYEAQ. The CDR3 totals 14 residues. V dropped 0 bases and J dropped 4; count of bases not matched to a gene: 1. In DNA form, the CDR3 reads TGTGCCAGCAGCTTAGCGGACAGGGGTTACGAGCAGTACTTC. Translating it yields CASSLADRGYEQYF.

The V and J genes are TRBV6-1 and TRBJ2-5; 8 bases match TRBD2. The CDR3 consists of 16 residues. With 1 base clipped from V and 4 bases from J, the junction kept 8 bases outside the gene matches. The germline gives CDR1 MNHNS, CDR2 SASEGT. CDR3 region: CASSEEGREVIETQYF. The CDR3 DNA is TGTGCCAGCAGTGAAGAGGGGCGGGAGGTGATAGAGACCCAGTACTTC.

The CDR3 loop is CASRQQGAGDSYEQYF. CDR3 nucleotides: TGTGCCAGCAGGCAACAGGGAGCGGGAGATTCCTACGAGCAGTACTTC. V gene TRBV6-5 combines with J gene TRBJ2-7, with 8 bases fitting TRBD2. This CDR3 comprises 16 residues. Germline-derived CDR1 and CDR2 are MNHEY and SVGAGI. J lost 1 base, V lost 6 bases, and 11 bases had no gene match.

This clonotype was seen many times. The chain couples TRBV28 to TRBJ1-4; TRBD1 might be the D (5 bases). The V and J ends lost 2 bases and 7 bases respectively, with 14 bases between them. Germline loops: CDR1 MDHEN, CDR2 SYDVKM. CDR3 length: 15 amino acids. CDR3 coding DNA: TGTGCCAGCAGTTTAGAGGCAGGGATGCCTGAAAAACTGTTTTTT. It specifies CASSLEAGMPEKLFF.

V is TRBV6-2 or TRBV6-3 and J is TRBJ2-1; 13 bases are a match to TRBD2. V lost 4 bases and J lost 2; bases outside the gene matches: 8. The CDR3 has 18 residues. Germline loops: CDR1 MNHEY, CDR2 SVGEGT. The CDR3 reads CASSSLAGGPGPYNEQFF. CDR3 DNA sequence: TGTGCCAGCAGTTCACTAGCGGGAGGGCCCGGACCCTACAATGAGCAGTTCTTC.

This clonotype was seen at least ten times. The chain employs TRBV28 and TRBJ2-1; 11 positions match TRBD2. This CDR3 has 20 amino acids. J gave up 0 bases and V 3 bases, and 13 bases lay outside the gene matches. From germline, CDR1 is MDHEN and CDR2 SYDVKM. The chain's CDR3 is CASSFRLAGRVAPSYNEQFF. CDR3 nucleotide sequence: TGTGCCAGCAGTTTCAGACTAGCGGGGAGGGTTGCCCCCTCCTACAATGAGCAGTTCTTC.

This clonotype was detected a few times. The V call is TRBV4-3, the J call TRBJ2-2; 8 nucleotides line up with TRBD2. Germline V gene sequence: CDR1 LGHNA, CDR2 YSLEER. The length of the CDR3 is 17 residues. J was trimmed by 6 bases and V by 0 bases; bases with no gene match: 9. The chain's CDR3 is CASSQEGPGLGAGELFF. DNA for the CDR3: TGCGCCAGCAGCCAAGAGGGACCGGGACTAGGGGCCGGGGAGCTGTTTTTT.

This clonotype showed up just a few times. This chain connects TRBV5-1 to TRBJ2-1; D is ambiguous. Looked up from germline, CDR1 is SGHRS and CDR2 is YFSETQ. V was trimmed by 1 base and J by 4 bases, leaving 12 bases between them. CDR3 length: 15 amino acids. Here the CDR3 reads CASSLNGEPYNEQFF. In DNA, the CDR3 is TGCGCCAGCAGCTTGAACGGAGAGCCATACAATGAGCAGTTCTTC.

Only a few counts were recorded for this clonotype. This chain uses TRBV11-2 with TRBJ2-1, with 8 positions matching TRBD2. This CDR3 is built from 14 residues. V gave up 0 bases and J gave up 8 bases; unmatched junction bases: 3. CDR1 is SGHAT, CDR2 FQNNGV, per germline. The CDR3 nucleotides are TGTGCCAGCAGCTTAGATACTAGCGGACATGAGCAGTTCTTC. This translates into CASSLDTSGHEQFF.

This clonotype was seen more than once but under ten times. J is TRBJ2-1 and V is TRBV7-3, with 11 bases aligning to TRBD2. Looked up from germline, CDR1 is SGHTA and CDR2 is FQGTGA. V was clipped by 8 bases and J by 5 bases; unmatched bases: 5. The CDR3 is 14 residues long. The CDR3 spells CASSTSGKNNEQFF. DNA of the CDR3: TGTGCCAGCTCGACTAGCGGGAAGAACAATGAGCAGTTCTTC.

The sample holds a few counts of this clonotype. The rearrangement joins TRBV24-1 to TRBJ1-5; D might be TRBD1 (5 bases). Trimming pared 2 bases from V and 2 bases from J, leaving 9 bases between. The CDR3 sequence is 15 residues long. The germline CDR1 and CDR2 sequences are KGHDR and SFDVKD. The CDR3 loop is CATSDSGGGNQPQHF. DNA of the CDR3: TGTGCCACCAGTGATTCCGGGGGAGGCAATCAGCCCCAGCATTTT.

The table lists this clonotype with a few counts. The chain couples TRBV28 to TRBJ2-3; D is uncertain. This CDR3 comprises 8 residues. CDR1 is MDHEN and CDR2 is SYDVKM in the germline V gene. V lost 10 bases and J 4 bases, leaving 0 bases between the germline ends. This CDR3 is CATDTQYF. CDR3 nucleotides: TGTGCCACAGATACGCAGTATTTT.